This passage covers 12 T cell receptor beta chains from one sample sequenced in a study of blood T cell repertoires in COVID-19. Here immunoSEQ multiplex PCR was the method, and the copy in TCRdb shows in-frame clones only, minus some. The table includes approximately 200,000 clones, 85% detected once. The sequenced sample consisted of PBMCs or T cells enriched from blood (not recorded which). The origin of the receptors is a man aged 35 to 55 who had recovered from COVID-19.

The chain uses TRBV6-2 or TRBV6-3 and TRBJ1-2, with 9 positions matching TRBD1. The CDR3 has 15 residues. CDR1 and CDR2 from the germline V gene are MNHEY and SVGEGT. V lost 4 bases, J lost 4 bases, and 7 bases stayed unmatched. In DNA form, the CDR3 reads TGTGCCAGCAGTTCGTGGGACAGGGACCGCTATGGCTACACCTTC. This encodes CASSSWDRDRYGYTF.

The rearrangement links TRBV10-3 to TRBJ2-3; the match to TRBD2 covers 11 bases. Germline V gene data show CDR1 as ENHRY and CDR2 as SYGVKD. The CDR3 is 16 residues long. The ends lost 2 bases at V and 2 bases at J; junction bases unmatched: 3. The CDR3 sequence: CAISENSGRDTDTQYF. The CDR3 DNA is TGTGCCATCAGTGAGAATAGCGGGAGGGACACAGATACGCAGTATTTT.

This chain connects TRBV5-1 to TRBJ2-5; the match to TRBD2 covers 10 bases. This CDR3 spans 16 amino acids. In germline, CDR1 is SGHRS, CDR2 YFSETQ. The V and J ends lost 0 bases and 4 bases, in that order; junction bases with no gene match: 6. CDR3 region: CASSLVVTSGTETQYF. In DNA, the CDR3 is TGCGCCAGCAGCTTGGTGGTTACTAGCGGGACAGAGACCCAGTACTTC.

This clone was detected only a few times. The CDR3, as DNA: TGTGCCAGCAAGCGACAGGGGGACTATGGCTACACCTTC. It translates to CASKRQGDYGYTF. The chain recombines TRBV6-5 with TRBJ1-2; TRBD1 matches 9 bases. Trimming at V came to 7 bases and at J to 3 bases, leaving 3 bases not matched to a gene. CDR3 length: 13 amino acids. CDR1 is MNHEY, CDR2 SVGAGI, per germline.

The genes are TRBV4-1 and TRBJ1-1, with 9 bases aligning to TRBD1. The germline CDR1 and CDR2 sequences are MGHRA and YSYEKL. The V gene end was trimmed by 2 bases and the J gene end by 6 bases; junction bases not matched to a gene: 13. The CDR3 loop spans 17 amino acids. This CDR3 reads CASSQMGQGRFYAEAFF. CDR3 DNA: TGCGCCAGCAGCCAAATGGGACAGGGAAGGTTTTACGCTGAAGCTTTCTTT.

This clone was seen a few times. The chain carries TRBV2 and TRBJ1-1; a possible D gene is TRBD1 (5 bases). The germline V gene has CDR1 SNHLY and CDR2 FYNNEI. The V gene lost 7 bases and the J gene lost 3 bases, with 18 bases spanning the gap. This CDR3 region has 15 residues. In nucleotides, the CDR3 is TGTGCCAGCACCCAAAGGGCAGGGAAAGACACTGAAGCTTTCTTT. Translating it yields CASTQRAGKDTEAFF. Looking up the rest from reference TRBV2 and TRBJ1-1 gives the full variable domain: EPEVTQTPSHQVTQMGQEVILRCVPISNHLYFYWYRQILGQKVEFLVSFYNNEISEKSEIFDDQFSVERPDGSNFTLKIRSTKLEDSAMYFCASTQRAGKDTEAFFGQGTRLTVV.

The rearrangement uses TRBV5-1 and TRBJ1-2; 7 positions match TRBD1. V was clipped by 0 bases and J by 14 bases; unmatched bases: 10. There are 13 residues in the CDR3. Germline values: CDR1 SGHRS, CDR2 YFSETQ. For the CDR3, the DNA is TGCGCCAGCAGCTTGGGGGTCCGGGACAGCATTACCTTC. Translation gives CASSLGVRDSITF. Drawing the rest from reference TRBV5-1 and TRBJ1-2, the complete variable domain is KAGVTQTPRYLIKTRGQQVTLSCSPISGHRSVSWYQQTPGQGLQFLFEYFSETQRNKGNFPGRFSGRQFSNSRSEMNVSTLELGDSALYLCASSLGVRDSITFGSGTRLTVV.

The chain joins TRBV6-1 to TRBJ2-7; unclear D gene. The ends were cut back, 2 bases at V and 4 bases at J, with 3 bases in the middle. The CDR3 runs to 11 residues. Germline V gives CDR1 MNHNS, CDR2 SASEGT. In DNA, the CDR3 is TGTGCCAGCAGTGAACTGTACGAGCAGTACTTC. This codes for CASSELYEQYF.

J is TRBJ2-1 and V is TRBV6-6; 7 nucleotides line up with TRBD2. The CDR3 spans 14 residues. The V gene's germline CDR1 is MNHNY and CDR2 SVGAGI (reference sequence). The junction had 3 bases not matched to a gene; V was cut back by 7 bases and J by 0 bases. In DNA, the CDR3 is TGTGCCAGCATACTAGCGACCTCCTACAATGAGCAGTTCTTC. Translation: CASILATSYNEQFF.

The chain links TRBV5-1 to TRBJ2-7, with TRBD2 identical over 9 bases. From germline, CDR1 is SGHRS and CDR2 YFSETQ. This CDR3 has 16 residues. V was pared by 4 bases and J by 4 bases, with 12 bases of the junction left unmatched. CDR3 sequence (DNA): TGCGCCAGCAGCCCGAATTTCGCGGGAGGGTCATACGAGCAGTACTTC. As protein: CASSPNFAGGSYEQYF.

V is TRBV24-1 and J is TRBJ2-2; D remains unclear. Germline CDR1 KGHDR, CDR2 SFDVKD. The V and J ends lost 5 bases and 6 bases respectively, with 9 bases between them. The CDR3 runs to 13 residues. CDR3 region: CATSGWSAGELFF. The CDR3 DNA reads TGTGCCACCAGTGGTTGGTCGGCCGGGGAGCTGTTTTTT.

The chain combines TRBV3-1 (or the pseudogene TRBV3-2) with TRBJ2-7, with 7 bases identical to TRBD1. The CDR3 consists of 12 residues. Germline V gene sequence: CDR1 LGHDT, CDR2 YNNKEL (reference sequence). The junction had 3 bases not matched to a gene; V was cut back by 3 bases and J by 7 bases. CDR3 DNA sequence: TGTGCCAGCAGCCAGACAGGGATGGAGCAGTACTTC. Translated, it gives CASSQTGMEQYF.